This T cell receptor (beta chain) was observed in a study of blood T cell repertoires in COVID-19. On the study more broadly: The samples span acute and convalescent COVID-19 from the United States, Italy and Spain.

Between the trimmed V and J ends, which lost 2 bases and 5 bases, there was a span of 6 bases. The length of the CDR3 is 12 residues. Only in-frame clones appear in the TCRdb table, and some are missing; sequencing was by immunoSEQ multiplex PCR. Of roughly 170,000 clones listed, 87% are singletons. The chain joins TRBV12-3 or TRBV12-4 to TRBJ1-2; D is unresolved. Sequencing input: peripheral blood. This receptor was taken from a woman between 65 and 79 years old with COVID-19, enrolled during active disease. CDR3 sequence (DNA): TGTGCCAGCAGTTTAATTGAGTATGGCTACACCTTC. Translated, it gives CASSLIEYGYTF.